These 27 T cell receptor beta chains share one sample of origin, sequenced in a study of blood T cell repertoires in COVID-19. Sequencing used immunoSEQ multiplex PCR; TCRdb keeps in-frame clones, though not all of them. The sample consists of 120,000 or so clones, 70% to 90% of them appearing once. Sample: peripheral blood. The source is a man aged 60-69 years with acute or convalescent COVID-19.

This chain connects TRBV28 to TRBJ2-4, with D maybe TRBD1 (6 bases). CDR1 is MDHEN, CDR2 SYDVKM, per germline. The CDR3 totals 16 residues. V gave up 8 bases and J gave up 0 bases, with 17 bases separating them. The CDR3 protein is CASQQGGALAKNIQYF. The DNA of the CDR3 is TGTGCCAGCCAACAGGGTGGAGCCTTAGCCAAAAACATTCAGTACTTC. The complete variable domain, with remaining parts taken from reference TRBV28 and TRBJ2-4, reads DVKVTQSSRYLVKRTGEKVFLECVQDMDHENMFWYRQDPGLGLRLIYFSYDVKMKEKGDIPEGYSVSREKKERFSLILESASTNQTSMYLCASQQGGALAKNIQYFGAGTRLSVL.

The chain couples TRBV9 to TRBJ1-4; no clear D gene. CDR3 length equals 12 residues. V was clipped by 3 bases and J by 5 bases, with 5 bases between them. The germline gives CDR1 SGDLS, CDR2 YYNGEE. The CDR3 DNA reads as TGTGCCAGCAGCGCGTCCAATGAAAAACTGTTTTTT. Translating gives CASSASNEKLFF.

The CDR3 coding sequence is TGTGCCAGCAGTTTAAGGGGGTCAGGGCGGCCCTCGCGCGAGCAGTACTTC. Protein: CASSLRGSGRPSREQYF. The V and J genes are TRBV28 and TRBJ2-7; tentative D call: TRBD1 (6 bases). Trimming took 2 bases from V and 6 from J, leaving 23 bases between them. Germline CDR1 is MDHEN and CDR2 is SYDVKM. This CDR3 has 17 residues.

This clone was seen only a few times. The rearrangement links TRBV28 to TRBJ1-4, with TRBD1 matching 8 bases. The CDR3 spans 16 residues. The V gene's germline CDR1 is MDHEN and CDR2 SYDVKM. V lost 5 bases, J lost 4 bases, and 9 bases stayed unmatched. CDR3 in amino acids: CASSPQGAQFNEKLFF. CDR3 nucleotide sequence: TGTGCCAGCAGTCCCCAGGGGGCGCAGTTTAATGAAAAACTGTTTTTT.

The chain couples TRBV28 to TRBJ2-7, with a tentative D call TRBD2 (6 bases). Trimming pared 6 bases from V and 6 bases from J, leaving 18 bases between. The CDR3 runs to 14 residues. The germline V gene has CDR1 MDHEN and CDR2 SYDVKM. The CDR3 DNA reads as TGTGCCAGCAGAAACGTTCGAAGAGCGGGCGAGCAGTACTTC. It encodes CASRNVRRAGEQYF.

The gene calls are TRBV12-3 or TRBV12-4 and TRBJ1-5; tentatively, D is TRBD1 (6 bases). V lost 5 bases to trimming and J lost 6 bases, with 11 bases between them. This CDR3 comprises 13 residues. The CDR3 spells CASSLTGIQPQHF. The CDR3 bases are TGTGCCAGCAGTCTTACAGGGATTCAGCCCCAGCATTTT.

The chain employs TRBV4-1 and TRBJ2-7; D may be TRBD1 (6 bases). This CDR3 spans 14 amino acids. Germline V CDR1 and CDR2: MGHRA, YSYEKL. V was pared by 4 bases and J by 2 bases, with 12 bases between. The CDR3 reads CASSLDSQAYEQYF. In DNA form, the CDR3 reads TGCGCCAGCAGCCTGGACAGCCAGGCCTACGAGCAGTACTTC.

The chain links TRBV30 to TRBJ1-6, with D hard to call. CDR1 is GTSNPN and CDR2 is SVGIG in the germline V gene (reference sequence). Trimming took off 2 bases at V and 7 bases at J, with 6 bases between the two ends. The length of the CDR3 is 12 residues. CDR3 region: CAWSTVNSPLHF. CDR3 in DNA: TGTGCCTGGAGTACGGTGAATTCACCCCTCCACTTT.

The rearrangement uses TRBV28 and TRBJ2-5; TRBD2 is a possible D gene (6 bases). Germline-derived CDR1 and CDR2 are MDHEN and SYDVKM. The germline V and J ends were trimmed by 7 bases and 0 bases, with 15 bases remaining between them. The CDR3 extends over 15 amino acids. CDR3 sequence: CASNSLEGNQETQYF. The DNA of the CDR3 is TGTGCCAGCAACTCCTTGGAGGGTAACCAAGAGACCCAGTACTTC.

The chain is built from TRBV7-2 and TRBJ1-2; no clear D. CDR3 size: 14 residues. Germline loops: CDR1 SGHTA, CDR2 FQGNSA. V was pared by 5 bases and J by 2 bases, with 12 bases between. CDR3 DNA: TGTGCCAGCAGCCCTAGGGCGGGAAACTATGGCTACACCTTC. This codes for CASSPRAGNYGYTF.

The chain couples TRBV9 to TRBJ1-3; 11 bases agree with TRBD1. Germline lookup yields CDR1 SGDLS and CDR2 YYNGEE. CDR3 size: 15 residues. V shed 4 bases, J shed 7 bases, and the junction held 7 bases outside the gene matches. CDR3 in DNA: TGTGCCAGCAGCCCCCAGCGGACAGGGGGCAACACCATATATTTT. As protein: CASSPQRTGGNTIYF.

CDR3 coding DNA: TGTGCCAGCGGGACAGGGGGCGCCTATGGCTACACCTTC. Amino acids: CASGTGGAYGYTF. V is TRBV2 and J is TRBJ1-2; TRBD1 agrees at 12 bases. The V gene's germline CDR1 is SNHLY and CDR2 FYNNEI. Trimming took 8 bases from V and 4 from J; bases not matched to a gene: 2. The CDR3 is made up of 13 amino acids.

This clone was found a few times. The rearrangement uses TRBV19 and TRBJ2-7, with 10 nucleotides matching TRBD1. The CDR3 spans 12 residues. Trimming cost V 8 bases and J 6 bases; bases outside gene matches: 4. Germline-derived CDR1 and CDR2 are LNHDA and SQIVND (reference sequence). CDR3 DNA: TGTGCCAGTCGGGACAGGGGCTTCGAGCAGTACTTC. Its translation is CASRDRGFEQYF.

The V gene is TRBV4-2, the J gene TRBJ2-3; 7 positions agree with TRBD2. Germline lookup yields CDR1 LGHNA and CDR2 YNFKEQ. The CDR3 is 16 residues long. V lost 8 bases, J lost 0 bases, and 11 bases stayed unmatched. CDR3 nucleotide sequence: TGTGCCAGCGCTCGCATAGCGGGCGCTAGCACAGATACGCAGTATTTT. This translates into CASARIAGASTDTQYF.

The chain couples TRBV19 to TRBJ2-3; D is possibly TRBD2 (6 bases). CDR1 and CDR2 from the germline V gene are LNHDA and SQIVND (reference sequence). V shed 3 bases and J shed 7 bases, with 14 bases lying between them. The CDR3 contains 14 residues. Written as DNA, the CDR3 is TGTGCCAGTAGTATGGGACGGGGCGGGAATACGCAGTATTTT. Translation: CASSMGRGGNTQYF. Based on the CDR3 plus reference TRBV19 and TRBJ2-3, the full variable domain is DGGITQSPKYLFRKEGQNVTLSCEQNLNHDAMYWYRQDPGQGLRLIYYSQIVNDFQKGDIAEGYSVSREKKESFPLTVTSAQKNPTAFYLCASSMGRGGNTQYFGPGTRLTVL.

The V gene is TRBV19, the J gene TRBJ1-6; weak D call: TRBD1 (5 bases). This CDR3 is built from 15 residues. Germline V lookup: CDR1 LNHDA, CDR2 SQIVND (reference sequence). Trimming took 5 bases from V and 5 from J, leaving 13 bases between them. CDR3 in DNA: TGTGCCAGTAGTCCCGGGACTGCTCATAATTCACCCCTCCACTTT. Translation: CASSPGTAHNSPLHF.

The gene calls are TRBV4-2 and TRBJ1-4; TRBD1 agrees at 7 bases. This CDR3 contains 18 residues. Trimming took 3 bases from V and 1 from J; bases not matched to a gene: 11. Germline-derived CDR1 and CDR2 are LGHNA and YNFKEQ. CDR3 coding DNA: TGTGCCAGCAGCCATTCCACGGGGGACAGCCGAACTAATGAAAAACTGTTTTTT. This encodes CASSHSTGDSRTNEKLFF.

This chain links TRBV2 with TRBJ1-1; D is unclear. There are 15 residues in the CDR3. CDR1 is SNHLY and CDR2 is FYNNEI in the germline V gene. Trimming cost V 2 bases and J 4 bases, with 14 bases left between them. The CDR3 DNA is TGTGCCAGCAGTGAAAGGGTGGCTCGGGGCACTGAAGCTTTCTTT. This translates into CASSERVARGTEAFF.

The CDR3 loop is CASSRSSVYEQYF. The CDR3 bases are TGTGCCAGCAGCCGTTCTAGCGTCTACGAGCAGTACTTC. The V call is TRBV7-2, the J call TRBJ2-7; TRBD2 is a possible D gene (6 bases). The V end lost 5 bases, the J end lost 3 bases, and 11 bases lay between the germline ends. This CDR3 contains 13 residues. Germline V gene sequence: CDR1 SGHTA, CDR2 FQGNSA.

This sequence joins TRBV10-3 and TRBJ1-1, with 11 bases aligning to TRBD1. V shed 10 bases, J shed 1 base, and the junction held 8 bases outside the gene matches. The CDR3 consists of 15 residues. Germline CDR1 ENHRY, CDR2 SYGVKD. The CDR3 region has the DNA TGTGCCACCACAATAGGACAGGGGGCGAACACTGAAGCTTTCTTT. This translates into CATTIGQGANTEAFF.

This clone was recorded a few times. The chain combines TRBV11-3 with TRBJ2-7, with TRBD1 identical over 7 bases. Germline V lookup: CDR1 SGHNT, CDR2 YENEEA. The V gene end was trimmed by 4 bases and the J gene end by 5 bases; junction bases not matched to a gene: 14. The CDR3 length is 16 residues. The CDR3, as DNA: TGTGCCAGCAGCTCAACGGGACAGAGGGTTAATAACGAGCAGTACTTC. As protein: CASSSTGQRVNNEQYF.

This chain joins TRBV3-1 (or the pseudogene TRBV3-2) and TRBJ1-1, with a possible D match to TRBD1 (5 bases). The germline V gene encodes CDR1 LGHDT and CDR2 YNNKEL (reference sequence). The CDR3 totals 14 residues. V dropped 4 bases and J dropped 1 base, with 10 bases sitting between them. CDR3 amino acids: CASSPSGGNTEAFF. The CDR3 DNA reads as TGTGCCAGCAGCCCGTCGGGGGGGAACACTGAAGCTTTCTTT.

V usage is TRBV5-6 and J usage is TRBJ2-7; D perhaps matches TRBD2 (6 bases). The CDR3 is 15 residues long. V was shortened by 0 bases and J by 2 bases, with 12 bases between the two germline ends. Germline CDR1 is SGHDT and CDR2 is YYEEEE. The CDR3 reads CASSLGQGGTYEQYF. The CDR3 bases are TGTGCCAGCAGCTTGGGGCAGGGAGGCACCTACGAGCAGTACTTC.

The chain joins TRBV24-1 to TRBJ2-2; D is undetermined. Germline V gene sequence: CDR1 KGHDR, CDR2 SFDVKD. CDR3 length: 13 residues. V gave up 4 bases and J gave up 8 bases, with 10 bases separating them. The CDR3 DNA sequence: TGTGCCACCAGTGACCCCCCCGCGGGGGAGCTGTTTTTT. It yields the protein CATSDPPAGELFF.

The chain combines TRBV7-9 with TRBJ2-1; the match to TRBD2 covers 9 bases. The CDR3 consists of 16 residues. Looked up from germline, CDR1 is SEHNR and CDR2 is FQNEAQ (reference sequence). The V and J ends lost 5 bases and 5 bases, in that order; junction bases with no gene match: 10. The CDR3 reads CASSNRATSGDNEQFF. The CDR3 bases are TGTGCCAGCAGCAATAGAGCGACTAGCGGCGACAATGAGCAGTTCTTC.

The chain combines TRBV7-2 with TRBJ2-7, with 10 positions matching TRBD2. Germline values: CDR1 SGHTA, CDR2 FQGNSA. V dropped 5 bases and J dropped 0; count of bases not matched to a gene: 4. The CDR3 covers 15 residues. CDR3 sequence: CASSVGLADSYEQYF. Written as DNA, the CDR3 is TGTGCCAGCAGCGTAGGACTAGCGGACTCCTACGAGCAGTACTTC. Combining the CDR3 with reference TRBV7-2 and TRBJ2-7 gives the whole variable domain GAGVSQSPSNKVTEKGKDVELRCDPISGHTALYWYRQSLGQGLEFLIYFQGNSAPDKSGLPSDRFSAERTGGSVSTLTIQRTQQEDSAVYLCASSVGLADSYEQYFGPGTRLTVT.

The chain uses TRBV9 and TRBJ1-3; D is perhaps TRBD1 (5 bases). V was pared by 3 bases and J by 4 bases, with 14 bases between. The CDR3 runs to 15 residues. Germline CDR1 is SGDLS and CDR2 is YYNGEE. The CDR3 sequence: CASSALGRTGNTIYF. The CDR3 DNA reads as TGTGCCAGCAGCGCCCTCGGAAGGACAGGAAACACCATATATTTT.